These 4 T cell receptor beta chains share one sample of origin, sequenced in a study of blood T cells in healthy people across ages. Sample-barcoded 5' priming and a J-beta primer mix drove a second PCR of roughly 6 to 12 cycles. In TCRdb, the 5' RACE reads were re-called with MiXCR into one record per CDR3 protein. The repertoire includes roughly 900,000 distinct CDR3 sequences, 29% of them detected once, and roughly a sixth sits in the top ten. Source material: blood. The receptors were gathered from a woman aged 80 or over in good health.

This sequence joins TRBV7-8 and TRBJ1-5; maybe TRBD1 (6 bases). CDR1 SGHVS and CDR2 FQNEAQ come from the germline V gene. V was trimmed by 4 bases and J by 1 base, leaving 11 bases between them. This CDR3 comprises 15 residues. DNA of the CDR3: TGTGCCAGCAGCTCTCAGGGGACGAGCAATCAGCCCCAGCATTTT. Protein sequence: CASSSQGTSNQPQHF.

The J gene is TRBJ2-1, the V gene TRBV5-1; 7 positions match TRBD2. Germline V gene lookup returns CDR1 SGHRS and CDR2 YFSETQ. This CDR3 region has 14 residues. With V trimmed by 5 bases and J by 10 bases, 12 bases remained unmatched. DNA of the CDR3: TGCGCCAGCAGTGTGGGGGGGAGCTCCTACGAGCAGTTCTTC. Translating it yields CASSVGGSSYEQFF.

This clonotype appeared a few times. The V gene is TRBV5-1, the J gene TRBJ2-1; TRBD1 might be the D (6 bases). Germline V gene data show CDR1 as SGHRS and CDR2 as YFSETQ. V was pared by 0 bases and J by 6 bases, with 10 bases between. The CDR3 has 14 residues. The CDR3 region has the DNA TGCGCCAGCAGCTTGGGGGACACCGGCAATGAGCAGTTCTTC. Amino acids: CASSLGDTGNEQFF.

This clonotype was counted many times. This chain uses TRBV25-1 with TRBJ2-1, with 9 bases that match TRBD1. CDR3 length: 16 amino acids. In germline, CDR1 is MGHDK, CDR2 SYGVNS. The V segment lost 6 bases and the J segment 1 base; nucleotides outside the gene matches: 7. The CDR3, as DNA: TGTGCCAGCAGCCGACAGGGGGGTTATTCCTACAATGAGCAGTTCTTC. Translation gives CASSRQGGYSYNEQFF.